This T cell receptor beta chain was found in a study of blood T cell repertoires in COVID-19. Study background: Material from acute and convalescent COVID-19 was sourced from the United States, Italy and Spain. The cDNA or gDNA used as material had been derived from T cells, B-cell-depleted T cells, or PBMCs.

Germline values: CDR1 SNHLY, CDR2 FYNNEI. V lost 3 bases to trimming and J lost 0 bases, with 12 bases between them. This CDR3 comprises 15 residues. How the authors handled the data: Nucleated cell counts were estimated from reference gene primer amplification. TCRdb's copy holds only in-frame clones and misses some; the assay was immunoSEQ multiplex PCR. V and J calls and clone size are as listed in that table; D and trimming were resolved from the DNA. The sample has 160,000 or so clones; 75% to 85% are singletons. The sequenced sample was peripheral blood. The rearrangement joins TRBV2 to TRBJ2-7, with unresolved D. The origin of this receptor is a human donor in a cohort sampled during active COVID-19. CDR3 bases: TGTGCCAGCAGTGATAAGCAGGTTAGCTCCTACGAGCAGTACTTC. Translation gives CASSDKQVSSYEQYF.